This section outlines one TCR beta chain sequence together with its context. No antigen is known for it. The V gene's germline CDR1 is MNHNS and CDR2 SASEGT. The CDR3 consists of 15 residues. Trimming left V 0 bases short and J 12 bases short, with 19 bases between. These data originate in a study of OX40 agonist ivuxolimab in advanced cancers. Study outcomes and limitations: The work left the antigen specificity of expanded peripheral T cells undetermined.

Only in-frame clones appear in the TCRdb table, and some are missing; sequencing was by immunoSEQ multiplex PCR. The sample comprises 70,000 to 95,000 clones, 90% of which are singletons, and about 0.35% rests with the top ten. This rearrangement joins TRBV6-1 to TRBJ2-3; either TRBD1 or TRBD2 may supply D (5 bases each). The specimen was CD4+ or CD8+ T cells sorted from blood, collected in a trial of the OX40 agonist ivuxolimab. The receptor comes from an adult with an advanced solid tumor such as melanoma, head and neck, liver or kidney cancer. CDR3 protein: CASSEARTGPDFQYF. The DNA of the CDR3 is TGTGCCAGCAGTGAAGCGAGAACGGGACCAGATTTCCAGTATTTT.